Presented here are 30 T cell receptor beta chains from one specimen sequenced in a study of T cell responses to AZD1222 COVID-19 vaccine. The method was immunoSEQ multiplex PCR; TCRdb's version includes in-frame clones alone and lacks a portion of them. The table lists some 150,000 clones, over 90% of them singletons. The starting material was peripheral blood, obtained 28 days after the second AZD1222 dose. The receptors shown here come from an adult who received the AZD1222 COVID-19 vaccine.

This chain uses TRBV3-1 (or the pseudogene TRBV3-2) with TRBJ2-3, with D possibly TRBD1 on 5 matching bases. Germline V lookup: CDR1 LGHDT, CDR2 YNNKEL (reference sequence). The CDR3 is 14 residues long. The V end was cut by 4 bases, the J end by 6 bases, with 14 bases between. The CDR3 DNA reads TGTGCCAGCAGCCGCGGTGGGGCAGGCGATACGCAGTATTTT. This translates into CASSRGGAGDTQYF.

The V call is TRBV10-1, the J call TRBJ2-1; the D is unclear. The CDR3 length is 10 residues. V lost 8 bases and J 6 bases, leaving 5 bases between the germline ends. The germline CDR1 and CDR2 sequences are WNHNN and SYGVQD (reference sequence). This CDR3 is CASFCNEQFF. CDR3 nucleotide sequence: TGCGCCAGCTTTTGCAATGAGCAGTTCTTC.

This chain joins TRBV20-1 and TRBJ2-2; possibly TRBD1 or TRBD2 for D (5 bases each). Germline values: CDR1 DFQATT, CDR2 SNEGSKA (reference sequence). The CDR3 runs to 12 residues. The V end was cut by 3 bases, the J end by 4 bases, with 6 bases between. CDR3 protein: CSASGGTGELFF. In DNA, the CDR3 is TGCAGTGCTAGTGGGGGCACCGGGGAGCTGTTTTTT.

CDR3 protein: CASSLSMQGRHEQYF. The CDR3, as DNA: TGTGCCAGCAGTTTATCGATGCAGGGCAGACACGAGCAGTACTTC. The chain recombines TRBV27 with TRBJ2-7; D perhaps matches TRBD1 (5 bases). The CDR3 sequence is 15 residues long. From germline, CDR1 is MNHEY and CDR2 SMNVEV (reference sequence). The V and J ends lost 0 bases and 5 bases respectively, with 14 bases between them.

This clone was recorded once. The V gene is TRBV10-3, the J gene TRBJ1-1; 8 positions match TRBD1. This CDR3 region has 14 residues. Trimming took 2 bases from V and 6 from J; bases not matched to a gene: 5. Germline V gives CDR1 ENHRY, CDR2 SYGVKD. CDR3 protein: CAISEKQGGAEAFF. The CDR3 bases are TGTGCCATCAGTGAGAAACAGGGGGGGGCTGAAGCTTTCTTT.

The V gene is TRBV6-5, the J gene TRBJ2-7; 9 bases are shared with TRBD2. The germline CDR1 and CDR2 sequences are MNHEY and SVGAGI. Trimming at V came to 6 bases and at J to 7 bases, leaving 13 bases not matched to a gene. This CDR3 spans 15 amino acids. CDR3 coding DNA: TGTGCCAGCAGGGGACCGGGACTAGCCGCGCGGGAGCAGTACTTC. This encodes CASRGPGLAAREQYF.

The chain carries TRBV19 and TRBJ2-2; 7 bases agree with TRBD1. Germline V gene data show CDR1 as LNHDA and CDR2 as SQIVND (reference sequence). CDR3 length: 15 amino acids. Unmatched junction bases numbered 9, after V lost 6 bases and J lost 5 bases. The CDR3 region is CASSPPGQRTGELFF. The CDR3 DNA follows: TGTGCCAGTAGCCCTCCGGGACAGAGGACCGGGGAGCTGTTTTTT.

The chain carries TRBV6-5 and TRBJ1-4, with D perhaps TRBD1 (5 bases). Germline V gives CDR1 MNHEY, CDR2 SVGAGI. Trimming removed 5 bases from V and 7 bases from J, with 14 bases in between. This CDR3 comprises 14 residues. The CDR3 loop is CASSRGGRSEKLFF. CDR3 DNA sequence: TGTGCCAGCAGTCGGGGGGGGAGAAGTGAAAAACTGTTTTTT.

The CDR3 nucleotides are TGTGCCAGCAGCTCGAGACTCAGCGTGGGCACTGAAGCTTTCTTT. Protein sequence: CASSSRLSVGTEAFF. This chain links TRBV7-3 with TRBJ1-1; no reliable D call. In germline, CDR1 is SGHTA, CDR2 FQGTGA. The V gene lost 4 bases and the J gene lost 4 bases, with 16 bases spanning the gap. CDR3 size: 15 residues.

Written as DNA, the CDR3 is TGCGCCAGCAGCCAAGATGGCGGAGGGTTGAAGCCCCAGCATTTT. Protein sequence: CASSQDGGGLKPQHF. The J gene is TRBJ1-5, the V gene TRBV4-1, with D hard to call. Trimming took off 0 bases at V and 8 bases at J, with 14 bases between the two ends. The CDR3 is 15 residues long. From germline, CDR1 is MGHRA and CDR2 YSYEKL.

The V call is TRBV5-8, the J call TRBJ1-5; weak D call: TRBD1 (6 bases). Trimming cost V 2 bases and J 0 bases, with 15 bases left between them. CDR3 length: 17 amino acids. From germline, CDR1 is SGHTS and CDR2 YDEGEE. The CDR3 protein is CASSFNPGAFSNQPQHF. The CDR3 region has the DNA TGTGCCAGCAGCTTCAATCCGGGGGCCTTTAGCAATCAGCCCCAGCATTTT.

A note on this clone: The sample has other DNA sequences that encode this CDR3 too. CDR3 DNA sequence: TGTGCCAGCAGTCTCCAAGAGACCCAGTACTTC. It is translated as CASSLQETQYF. The chain combines TRBV12-3 or TRBV12-4 with TRBJ2-5; D gene uncertain. Trimming pared 5 bases from V and 1 base from J, leaving 2 bases between. The CDR3 runs 11 residues.

The J gene is TRBJ1-3, the V gene TRBV18; D is uncertain. Trimming stripped 7 bases from V and 0 bases from J, with 22 bases between. Germline V gene lookup returns CDR1 KGHSH and CDR2 LQKENI. This CDR3 comprises 18 residues. DNA of the CDR3: TGTGCCAGCTTTACCTACGGTAGGACGGAGAGCTCTGGAAACACCATATATTTT. This sequence encodes CASFTYGRTESSGNTIYF.

This clone showed up just once. The chain carries TRBV7-8 and TRBJ2-5; TRBD2 aligns across 8 bases. The CDR3 is made up of 14 amino acids. V was clipped by 1 base and J by 5 bases; unmatched bases: 3. Germline values: CDR1 SGHVS, CDR2 FQNEAQ. The CDR3 nucleotides read TGTGCCAGCAGCTTAGTCCGGGAGGGGGAGACCCAGTACTTC. Amino acid sequence: CASSLVREGETQYF.

The rearrangement links TRBV4-2 to TRBJ2-3; a weak D match, TRBD2 (6 bases). CDR1 is LGHNA and CDR2 is YNFKEQ in the germline V gene. Trimming took 1 base from V and 0 from J, leaving 14 bases between them. The CDR3 sequence is 17 residues long. The DNA for the CDR3 is TGTGCCAGCAGCCAAGTCTCCACTAGCCCTAGCACAGATACGCAGTATTTT. Translation: CASSQVSTSPSTDTQYF.

The chain joins TRBV6-5 to TRBJ2-3; TRBD2 aligns across 12 bases. J was trimmed by 5 bases and V by 4 bases; bases with no gene match: 4. Germline V gene lookup returns CDR1 MNHEY and CDR2 SVGAGI. This CDR3 contains 15 residues. CDR3: CASSLTLAGGDTQYF. CDR3 in DNA: TGTGCCAGCAGTTTAACACTAGCGGGGGGAGATACGCAGTATTTT.

A note on this clone: The sample carries other DNA sequences with the same CDR3. The CDR3: CASRPTGEVQPQHF. The DNA for the CDR3 is TGTGCCAGCAGACCTACAGGGGAAGTTCAGCCCCAGCATTTT. The J gene is TRBJ1-5, the V gene TRBV6-5; 7 nucleotides align to TRBD1. V dropped 6 bases and J dropped 6; count of bases not matched to a gene: 8. In germline, CDR1 is MNHEY, CDR2 SVGAGI. The CDR3 runs 14 residues.

V gene TRBV5-1 combines with J gene TRBJ2-2, with D possibly being TRBD1 (6 bases). The CDR3 consists of 14 residues. V gave up 5 bases and J gave up 7 bases, with 15 bases separating them. Germline V gives CDR1 SGHRS, CDR2 YFSETQ. CDR3 in DNA: TGCGCCAGCAGTCTTCCCCGACAGGTCGGGGAGCTGTTTTTT. Translating it yields CASSLPRQVGELFF.

V is TRBV9 and J is TRBJ2-5, with a tentative D call TRBD2 (6 bases). V lost 0 bases to trimming and J lost 1 base, with 13 bases between them. The CDR3 contains 16 residues. Germline loops: CDR1 SGDLS, CDR2 YYNGEE. CDR3 in DNA: TGTGCCAGCAGCGTAGGTCAAGCGGGCTCCCAAGAGACCCAGTACTTC. It specifies CASSVGQAGSQETQYF.

This clone was detected many times. The chain uses TRBV14 and TRBJ1-5, with D hard to call. The germline V gene has CDR1 SGHDN and CDR2 FVKESK. CDR3 length: 15 residues. Trimming took 4 bases from V and 5 from J, leaving 15 bases between them. CDR3 amino acids: CASSPAGETHQPQHF. Here the CDR3 DNA reads TGTGCCAGCAGCCCAGCAGGAGAGACTCATCAGCCCCAGCATTTT.

This clone was counted only a few times. The chain carries TRBV20-1 and TRBJ2-5; D not certain. CDR3 size: 12 residues. V lost 3 bases to trimming and J lost 4 bases, with 9 bases between them. Looked up from germline, CDR1 is DFQATT and CDR2 is SNEGSKA (reference sequence). DNA of the CDR3: TGCAGTGCTAGTTCGAACCGAGAGACCCAGTACTTC. Protein: CSASSNRETQYF.

This chain joins TRBV9 and TRBJ2-1; D is uncertain. There are 14 residues in the CDR3. Germline values: CDR1 SGDLS, CDR2 YYNGEE. V shed 3 bases and J shed 12 bases, with 19 bases lying between them. Here the CDR3 reads CASSAVWQQDTQFF. The CDR3 DNA sequence: TGTGCCAGCAGCGCCGTCTGGCAGCAAGATACGCAGTTCTTC. Combining the CDR3 with reference TRBV9 and TRBJ2-1 gives the whole variable domain DSGVTQTPKHLITATGQRVTLRCSPRSGDLSVYWYQQSLDQGLQFLIQYYNGEERAKGNILERFSAQQFPDLHSELNLSSLELGDSALYFCASSAVWQQDTQFFGPGTRLTVL.

CDR3 sequence reads: CAIGGQLNVPNTEAFF. CDR3 DNA: TGTGCCATCGGGGGACAGCTGAACGTCCCGAACACTGAAGCTTTCTTT. The chain joins TRBV10-3 to TRBJ1-1, with 7 nucleotides matching TRBD1. The CDR3 has 16 amino acids. Germline V gene lookup returns CDR1 ENHRY and CDR2 SYGVKD. V trimming: 8 bases; J trimming: 1 base; junction bases outside the gene matches: 13.

The chain links TRBV19 to TRBJ2-1; perhaps TRBD1 as D (5 bases). V dropped 7 bases and J dropped 5 bases, with 15 bases sitting between them. CDR3 size: 14 residues. Germline CDR1 is LNHDA and CDR2 is SQIVND (reference sequence). The CDR3 reads CASKGVYPDNEQFF. The CDR3 DNA sequence: TGTGCCAGTAAAGGGGTTTACCCGGACAATGAGCAGTTCTTC.

As for this clone: The same CDR3 arises from other DNA sequences in this sample as well. This chain connects TRBV12-3 or TRBV12-4 to TRBJ1-5; the D is unclear. The CDR3 is made up of 13 amino acids. V shed 0 bases and J shed 4 bases, with 4 bases lying between them. CDR3 loop: CASSLAGNQPQHF. The CDR3, as DNA: TGTGCCAGCAGTTTAGCCGGAAATCAGCCCCAGCATTTT.

This rearrangement joins TRBV27 to TRBJ1-1; 9 bases agree with TRBD1. With V trimmed by 5 bases and J by 4 bases, 5 bases remained unmatched. The CDR3 totals 14 residues. Germline assignment: CDR1 MNHEY and CDR2 SMNVEV (reference sequence). Written as DNA, the CDR3 is TGTGCCAGCAGTCCCGACAGGGGGAGCACTGAAGCTTTCTTT. It is translated as CASSPDRGSTEAFF.

The chain has TRBV11-3 and TRBJ2-7, with D perhaps TRBD1 or TRBD2 (5 bases each). CDR1 and CDR2 from the germline V gene are SGHNT and YENEEA. This CDR3 spans 16 amino acids. V shed 5 bases and J shed 5 bases, with 22 bases lying between them. The CDR3 protein is CASSPGAGNLSDEQYF. The DNA for the CDR3 is TGTGCCAGCAGCCCCGGGGCCGGGAACCTTTCGGACGAGCAGTACTTC. The full variable domain, with the rest looked up from reference TRBV11-3 and TRBJ2-7, is EAGVVQSPRYKIIEKKQPVAFWCNPISGHNTLYWYLQNLGQGPELLIRYENEEAVDDSQLPKDRFSAERLKGVDSTLKIQPAELGDSAVYLCASSPGAGNLSDEQYFGPGTRLTVT.

This sequence joins TRBV5-6 and TRBJ2-1; 8 bases fit TRBD2. This CDR3 is 16 amino acids long. Germline assignment: CDR1 SGHDT and CDR2 YYEEEE. The V and J ends lost 2 bases and 2 bases, in that order; junction bases with no gene match: 6. The CDR3 spells CASSLGSGSPYNEQFF. The DNA for the CDR3 is TGTGCCAGCAGCTTAGGGAGCGGGAGTCCCTACAATGAGCAGTTCTTC.

The J gene is TRBJ2-3, the V gene TRBV7-2; possible D gene TRBD2, 5 bases. Per germline, CDR1 SGHTA and CDR2 FQGNSA. The CDR3 is 14 residues long. Between the trimmed V and J ends, which lost 6 bases and 1 base, there was a span of 11 bases. CDR3 bases: TGTGCCAGCAGATCGAGGACTCGCACAGATACGCAGTATTTT. It encodes CASRSRTRTDTQYF.

The rearrangement links TRBV19 to TRBJ1-1, with TRBD1 as a possible D gene (5 bases). The CDR3 totals 11 residues. Germline V lookup: CDR1 LNHDA, CDR2 SQIVND (reference sequence). The CDR3 spells CAAGHSTEAFF. The CDR3 region has the DNA TGTGCGGCAGGGCATTCGACTGAAGCTTTCTTT.